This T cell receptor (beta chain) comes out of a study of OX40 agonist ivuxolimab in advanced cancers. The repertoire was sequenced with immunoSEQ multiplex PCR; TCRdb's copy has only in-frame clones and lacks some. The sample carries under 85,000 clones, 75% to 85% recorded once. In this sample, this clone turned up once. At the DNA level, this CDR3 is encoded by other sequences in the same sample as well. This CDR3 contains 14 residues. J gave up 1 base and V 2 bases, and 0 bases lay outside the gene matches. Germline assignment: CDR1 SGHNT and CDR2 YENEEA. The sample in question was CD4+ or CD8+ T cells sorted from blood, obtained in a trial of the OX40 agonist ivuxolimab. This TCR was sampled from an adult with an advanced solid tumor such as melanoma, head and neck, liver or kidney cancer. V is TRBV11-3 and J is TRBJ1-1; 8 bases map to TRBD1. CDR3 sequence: CASSLQGANTEAFF. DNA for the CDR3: TGTGCCAGCAGCTTACAGGGGGCGAACACTGAAGCTTTCTTT.